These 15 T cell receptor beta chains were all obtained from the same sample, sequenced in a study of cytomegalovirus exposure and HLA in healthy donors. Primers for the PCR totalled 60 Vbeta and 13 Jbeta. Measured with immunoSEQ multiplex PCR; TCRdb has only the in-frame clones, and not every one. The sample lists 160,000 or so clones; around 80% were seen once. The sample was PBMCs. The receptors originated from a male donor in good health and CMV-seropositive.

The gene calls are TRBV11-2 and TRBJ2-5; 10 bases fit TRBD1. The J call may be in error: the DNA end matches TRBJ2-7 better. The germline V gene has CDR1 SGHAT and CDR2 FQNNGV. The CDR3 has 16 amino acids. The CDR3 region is CASSPLGDRGPYEQYF. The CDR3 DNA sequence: TGTGCCAGCAGCCCCCTGGGGGACAGGGGTCCCTACGAGCAGTACTTC.

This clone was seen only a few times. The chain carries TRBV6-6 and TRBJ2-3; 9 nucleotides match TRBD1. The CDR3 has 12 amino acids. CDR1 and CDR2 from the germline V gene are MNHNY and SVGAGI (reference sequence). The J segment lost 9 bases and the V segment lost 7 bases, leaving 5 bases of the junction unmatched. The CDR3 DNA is TGTGCCAGCACCCTACAGGGGGCGACGCAGTATTTT. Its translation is CASTLQGATQYF.

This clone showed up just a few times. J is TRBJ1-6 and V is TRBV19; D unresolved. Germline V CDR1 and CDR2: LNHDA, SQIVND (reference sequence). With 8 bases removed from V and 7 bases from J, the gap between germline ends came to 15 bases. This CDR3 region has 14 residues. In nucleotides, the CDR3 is TGTGCCAGTGCCCGTGCGGGTATGAATTCACCCCTCCACTTT. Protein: CASARAGMNSPLHF.

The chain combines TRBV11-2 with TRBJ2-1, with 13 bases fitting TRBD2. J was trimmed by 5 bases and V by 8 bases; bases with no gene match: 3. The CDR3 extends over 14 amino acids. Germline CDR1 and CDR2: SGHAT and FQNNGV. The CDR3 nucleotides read TGTGCCAGCCACGGACTAGCGGGAGACAATGAGCAGTTCTTC. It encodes CASHGLAGDNEQFF.

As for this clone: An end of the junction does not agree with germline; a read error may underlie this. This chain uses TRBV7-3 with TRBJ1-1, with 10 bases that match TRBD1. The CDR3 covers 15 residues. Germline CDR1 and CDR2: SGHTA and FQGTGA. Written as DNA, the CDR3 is TGTTCCAGCAGCATGCGACAGGGGGCGAACACTGAAGCTTTCTTT. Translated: CSSSMRQGANTEAFF.

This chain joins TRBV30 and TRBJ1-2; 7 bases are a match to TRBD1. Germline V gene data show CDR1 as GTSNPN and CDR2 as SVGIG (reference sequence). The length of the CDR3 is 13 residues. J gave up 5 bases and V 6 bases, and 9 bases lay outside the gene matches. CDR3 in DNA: TGTGCCTGCGGTAAGGGGGCAAGTTATGGCTACACCTTC. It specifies CACGKGASYGYTF.

The DNA for the CDR3 is TGTGCCAGCAGAGGACAGGGGGAACGAAACACCATATATTTT. The encoded protein is CASRGQGERNTIYF. The chain has TRBV25-1 and TRBJ1-3; TRBD1 agrees at 10 bases. The germline V gene has CDR1 MGHDK and CDR2 SYGVNS. V shed 6 bases and J 5 bases; nucleotides not matched to a gene: 4. The CDR3 has 14 residues.

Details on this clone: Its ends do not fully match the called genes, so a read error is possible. CDR3 in amino acids: CASSRATRGDTGAFF. The DNA of the CDR3 is TGTGCCAGCAGCCGAGCTACCAGGGGCGACACTGGAGCTTTCTTT. This chain connects TRBV7-9 to TRBJ1-1; possibly TRBD1 for D (6 bases). Germline-derived CDR1 and CDR2 are SEHNR and FQNEAQ (reference sequence). The CDR3 is made up of 15 amino acids.

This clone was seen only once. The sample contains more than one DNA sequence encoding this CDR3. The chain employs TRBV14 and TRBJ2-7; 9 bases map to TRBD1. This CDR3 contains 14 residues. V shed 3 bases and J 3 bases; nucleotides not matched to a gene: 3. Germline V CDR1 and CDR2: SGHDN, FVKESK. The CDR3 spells CASSHRDRDYEQYF. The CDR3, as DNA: TGTGCCAGCAGCCACCGGGACAGGGACTACGAGCAGTACTTC.

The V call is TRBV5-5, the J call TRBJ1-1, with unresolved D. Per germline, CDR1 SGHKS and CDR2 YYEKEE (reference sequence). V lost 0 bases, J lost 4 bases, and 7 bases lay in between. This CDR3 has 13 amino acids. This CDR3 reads CASSLGASTEAFF. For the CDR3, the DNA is TGTGCCAGCAGCTTGGGTGCGAGCACTGAAGCTTTCTTT.

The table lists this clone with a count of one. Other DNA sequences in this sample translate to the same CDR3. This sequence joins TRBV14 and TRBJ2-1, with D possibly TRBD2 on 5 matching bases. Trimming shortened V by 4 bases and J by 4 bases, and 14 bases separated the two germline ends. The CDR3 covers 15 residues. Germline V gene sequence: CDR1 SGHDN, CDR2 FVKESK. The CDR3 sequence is CASSPMRAAYNEQFF. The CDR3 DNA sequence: TGTGCCAGCAGCCCTATGAGGGCCGCGTACAATGAGCAGTTCTTC.

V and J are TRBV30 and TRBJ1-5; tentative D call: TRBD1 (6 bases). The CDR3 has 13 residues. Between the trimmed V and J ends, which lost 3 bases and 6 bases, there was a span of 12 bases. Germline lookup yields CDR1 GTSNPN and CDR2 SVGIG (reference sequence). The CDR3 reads CAWSPGVLQPQHF. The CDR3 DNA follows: TGTGCCTGGAGCCCAGGGGTACTTCAGCCCCAGCATTTT.

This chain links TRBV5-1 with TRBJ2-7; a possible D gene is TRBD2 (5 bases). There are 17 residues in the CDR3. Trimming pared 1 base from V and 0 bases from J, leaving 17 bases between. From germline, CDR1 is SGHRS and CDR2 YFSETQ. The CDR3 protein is CASSLFGVRDYSYEQYF. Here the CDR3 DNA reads TGCGCCAGCAGCTTGTTTGGAGTGAGAGACTACTCCTACGAGCAGTACTTC. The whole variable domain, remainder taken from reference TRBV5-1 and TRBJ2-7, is KAGVTQTPRYLIKTRGQQVTLSCSPISGHRSVSWYQQTPGQGLQFLFEYFSETQRNKGNFPGRFSGRQFSNSRSEMNVSTLELGDSALYLCASSLFGVRDYSYEQYFGPGTRLTVT.

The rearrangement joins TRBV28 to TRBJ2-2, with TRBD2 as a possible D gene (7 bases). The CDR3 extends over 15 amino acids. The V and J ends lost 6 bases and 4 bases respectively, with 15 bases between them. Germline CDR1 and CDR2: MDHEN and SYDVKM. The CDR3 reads CASRNGGAGTGELFF. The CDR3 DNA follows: TGTGCCAGCAGAAATGGGGGGGCCGGCACCGGGGAGCTGTTTTTT.

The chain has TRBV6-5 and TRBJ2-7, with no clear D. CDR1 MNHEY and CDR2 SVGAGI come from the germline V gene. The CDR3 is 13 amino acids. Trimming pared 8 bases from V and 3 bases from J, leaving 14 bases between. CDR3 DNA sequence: TGTGCCAGCCTGGCCAGCTCGGGCTACGAGCAGTACTTC. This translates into CASLASSGYEQYF.